This note documents a single T cell receptor beta chain sequence. Trimming pared 5 bases from V and 6 bases from J, leaving 25 bases between. In germline, CDR1 is MDHEN, CDR2 SYDVKM. The CDR3 runs 17 residues. The data were taken from a study of control samples from healthy donors and cancer patients. Assay used: immunoSEQ multiplex PCR; TCRdb lists only in-frame clones, some missing. The sample has roughly 170,000 clones, 80% to 95% seen once; the top ten hold more than 1.4%. The TCR originated in a young man in good health. V and J are TRBV28 and TRBJ1-2, with D possibly matching TRBD1 (6 bases). Sequenced: blood. The CDR3 sequence: CASSLPVGAGDDHGYTF. Written as DNA, the CDR3 is TGTGCCAGCAGTCTTCCCGTTGGGGCAGGGGATGACCATGGCTACACCTTC.